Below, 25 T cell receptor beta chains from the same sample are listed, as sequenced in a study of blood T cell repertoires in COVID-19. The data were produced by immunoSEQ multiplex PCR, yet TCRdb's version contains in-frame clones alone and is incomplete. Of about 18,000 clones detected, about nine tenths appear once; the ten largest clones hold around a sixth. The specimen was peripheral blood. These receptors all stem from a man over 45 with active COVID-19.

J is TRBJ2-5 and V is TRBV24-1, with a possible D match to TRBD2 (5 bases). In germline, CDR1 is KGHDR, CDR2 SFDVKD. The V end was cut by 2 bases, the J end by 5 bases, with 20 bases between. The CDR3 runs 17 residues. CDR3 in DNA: TGTGCCACCAGTGATTCCAGGACCCCGGGAAATAGGGAGACCCAGTACTTC. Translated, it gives CATSDSRTPGNRETQYF.

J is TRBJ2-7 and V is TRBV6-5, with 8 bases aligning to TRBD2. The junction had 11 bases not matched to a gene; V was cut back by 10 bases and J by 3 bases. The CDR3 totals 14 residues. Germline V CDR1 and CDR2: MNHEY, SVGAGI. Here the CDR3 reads CATSTSGSVYEQYF. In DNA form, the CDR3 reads TGTGCCACATCTACCAGCGGGAGTGTCTACGAGCAGTACTTC.

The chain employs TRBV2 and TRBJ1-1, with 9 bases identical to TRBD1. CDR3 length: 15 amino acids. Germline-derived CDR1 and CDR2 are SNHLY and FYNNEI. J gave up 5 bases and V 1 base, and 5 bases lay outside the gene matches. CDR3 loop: CASSEGGQGRTEAFF. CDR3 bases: TGTGCCAGCAGTGAAGGGGGACAGGGACGTACTGAAGCTTTCTTT. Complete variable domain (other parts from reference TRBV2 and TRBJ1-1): EPEVTQTPSHQVTQMGQEVILRCVPISNHLYFYWYRQILGQKVEFLVSFYNNEISEKSEIFDDQFSVERPDGSNFTLKIRSTKLEDSAMYFCASSEGGQGRTEAFFGQGTRLTVV.

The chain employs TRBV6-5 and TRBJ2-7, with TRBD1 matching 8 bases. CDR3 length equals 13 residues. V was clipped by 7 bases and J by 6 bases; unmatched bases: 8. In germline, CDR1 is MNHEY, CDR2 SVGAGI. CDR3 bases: TGTGCCAGCACGGGACAGGTGAATTTCGAGCAGTACTTC. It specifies CASTGQVNFEQYF.

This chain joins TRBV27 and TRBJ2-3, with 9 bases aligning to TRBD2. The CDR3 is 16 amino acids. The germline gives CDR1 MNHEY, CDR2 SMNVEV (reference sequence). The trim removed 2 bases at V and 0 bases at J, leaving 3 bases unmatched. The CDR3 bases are TGTGCCAGCAGTTTACGGCTAGCGGGGAGCACAGATACGCAGTATTTT. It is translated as CASSLRLAGSTDTQYF.

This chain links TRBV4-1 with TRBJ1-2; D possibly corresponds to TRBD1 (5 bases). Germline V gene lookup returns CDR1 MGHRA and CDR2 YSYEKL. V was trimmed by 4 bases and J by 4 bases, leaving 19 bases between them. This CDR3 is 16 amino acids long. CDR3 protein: CASSPIRVRVGYGYTF. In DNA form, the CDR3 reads TGCGCCAGCAGCCCCATAAGAGTCAGGGTGGGCTATGGCTACACCTTC.

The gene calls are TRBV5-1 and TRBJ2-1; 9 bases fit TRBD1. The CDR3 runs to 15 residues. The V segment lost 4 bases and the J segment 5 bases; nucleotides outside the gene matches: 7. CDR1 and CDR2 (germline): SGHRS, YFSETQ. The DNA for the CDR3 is TGCGCCAGCAGCGCTTTGGGGACAGGGAACAATGAGCAGTTCTTC. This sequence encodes CASSALGTGNNEQFF.

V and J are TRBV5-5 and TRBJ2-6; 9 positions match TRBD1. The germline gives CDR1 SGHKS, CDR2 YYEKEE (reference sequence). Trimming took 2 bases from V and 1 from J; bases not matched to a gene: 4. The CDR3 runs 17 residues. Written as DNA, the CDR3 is TGTGCCAGCAGCTTCGGGACAGGGCTTTCTGGGGCCAACGTCCTGACTTTC. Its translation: CASSFGTGLSGANVLTF.

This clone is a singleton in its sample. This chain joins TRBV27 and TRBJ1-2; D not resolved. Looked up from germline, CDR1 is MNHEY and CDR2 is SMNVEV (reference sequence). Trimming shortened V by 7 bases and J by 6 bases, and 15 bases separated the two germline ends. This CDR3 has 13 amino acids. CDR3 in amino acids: CASTSRASDGYTF. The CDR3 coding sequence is TGTGCCAGCACCTCGAGGGCCTCGGATGGCTACACCTTC.

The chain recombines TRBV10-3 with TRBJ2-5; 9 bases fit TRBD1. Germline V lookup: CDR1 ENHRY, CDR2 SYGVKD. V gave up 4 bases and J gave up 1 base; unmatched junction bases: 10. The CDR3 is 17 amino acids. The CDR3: CAISGRGQGKLQETQYF. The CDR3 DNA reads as TGTGCCATCAGTGGACGGGGACAGGGAAAACTCCAAGAGACCCAGTACTTC.

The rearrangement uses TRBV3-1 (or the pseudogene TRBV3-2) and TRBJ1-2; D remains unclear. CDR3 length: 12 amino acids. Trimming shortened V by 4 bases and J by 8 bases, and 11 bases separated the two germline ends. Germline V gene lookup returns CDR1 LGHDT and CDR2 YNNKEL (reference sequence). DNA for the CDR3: TGTGCCAGCAGCCCGTCAGGTGGAGGCTACACCTTC. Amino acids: CASSPSGGGYTF.

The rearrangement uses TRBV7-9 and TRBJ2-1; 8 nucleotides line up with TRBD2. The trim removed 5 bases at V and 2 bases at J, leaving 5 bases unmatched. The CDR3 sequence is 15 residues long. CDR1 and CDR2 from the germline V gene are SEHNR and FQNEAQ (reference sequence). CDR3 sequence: CASSHEGLAYNEQFF. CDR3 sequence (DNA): TGTGCCAGCAGCCACGAGGGACTAGCCTACAATGAGCAGTTCTTC.

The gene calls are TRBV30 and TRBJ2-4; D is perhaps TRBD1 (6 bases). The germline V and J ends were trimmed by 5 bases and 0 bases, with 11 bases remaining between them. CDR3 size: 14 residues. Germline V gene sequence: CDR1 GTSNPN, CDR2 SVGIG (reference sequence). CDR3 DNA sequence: TGTGCCTGGGCTACAGGGCTAGCCAAAAACATTCAGTACTTC. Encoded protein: CAWATGLAKNIQYF.

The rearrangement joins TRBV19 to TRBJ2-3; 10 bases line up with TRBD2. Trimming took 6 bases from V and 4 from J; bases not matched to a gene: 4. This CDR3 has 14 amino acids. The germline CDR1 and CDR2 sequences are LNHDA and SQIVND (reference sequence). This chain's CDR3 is CASRRGLAADTQYF. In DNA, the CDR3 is TGTGCCAGTAGGAGAGGACTAGCGGCAGATACGCAGTATTTT.

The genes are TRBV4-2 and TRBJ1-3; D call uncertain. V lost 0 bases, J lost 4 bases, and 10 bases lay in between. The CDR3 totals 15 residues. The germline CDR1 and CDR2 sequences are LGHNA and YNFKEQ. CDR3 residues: CASSQDLLEGNTIYF. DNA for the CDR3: TGTGCCAGCAGCCAAGATCTCCTGGAGGGAAACACCATATATTTT.

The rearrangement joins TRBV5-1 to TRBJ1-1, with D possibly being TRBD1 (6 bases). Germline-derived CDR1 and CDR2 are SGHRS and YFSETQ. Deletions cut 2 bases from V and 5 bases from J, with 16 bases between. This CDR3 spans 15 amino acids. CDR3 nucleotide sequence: TGCGCCAGCAGCTTTGGACAGAGATACGGGACTGAAGCTTTCTTT. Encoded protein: CASSFGQRYGTEAFF.

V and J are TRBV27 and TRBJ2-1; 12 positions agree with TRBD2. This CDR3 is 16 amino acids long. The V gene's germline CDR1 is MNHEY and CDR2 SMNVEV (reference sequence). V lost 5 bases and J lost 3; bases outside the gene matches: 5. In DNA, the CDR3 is TGTGCCAGCAGTCCCCGGACTAGCGGGATCTACAATGAGCAGTTCTTC. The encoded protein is CASSPRTSGIYNEQFF.

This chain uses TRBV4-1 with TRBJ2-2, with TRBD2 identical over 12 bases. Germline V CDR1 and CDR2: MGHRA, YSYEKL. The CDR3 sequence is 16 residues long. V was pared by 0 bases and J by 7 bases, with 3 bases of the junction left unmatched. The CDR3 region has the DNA TGCGCCAGCAGCCAAGATCGGACTAGCGGGATCGGGGAGCTGTTTTTT. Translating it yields CASSQDRTSGIGELFF.

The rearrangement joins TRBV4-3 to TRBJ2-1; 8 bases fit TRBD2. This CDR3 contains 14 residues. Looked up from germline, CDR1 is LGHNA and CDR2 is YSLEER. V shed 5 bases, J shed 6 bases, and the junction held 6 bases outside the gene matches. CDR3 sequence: CASSFRGTSNEQFF. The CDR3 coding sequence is TGCGCCAGCAGCTTCCGTGGGACTAGCAATGAGCAGTTCTTC.

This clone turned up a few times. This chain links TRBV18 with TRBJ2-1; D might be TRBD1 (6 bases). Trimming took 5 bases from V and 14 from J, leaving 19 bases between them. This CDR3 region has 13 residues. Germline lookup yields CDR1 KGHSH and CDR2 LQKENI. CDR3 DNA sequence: TGTGCCAGCTCATCAAGCATCCGGGACACCGAGTTCTTC. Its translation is CASSSSIRDTEFF.

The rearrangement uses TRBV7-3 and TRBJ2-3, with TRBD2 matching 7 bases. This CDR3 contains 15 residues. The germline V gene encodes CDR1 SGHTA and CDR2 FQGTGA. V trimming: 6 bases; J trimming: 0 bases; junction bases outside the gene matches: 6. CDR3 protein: CASSHQGGSTDTQYF. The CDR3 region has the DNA TGTGCCAGCAGTCACCAGGGAGGGAGCACAGATACGCAGTATTTT.

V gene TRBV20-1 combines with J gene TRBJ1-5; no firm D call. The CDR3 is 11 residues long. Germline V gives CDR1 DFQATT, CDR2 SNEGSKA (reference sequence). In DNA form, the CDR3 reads TGCCGGCCGAGGGGCAATCAGCCCCAGCATTTT. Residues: CRPRGNQPQHF.

This CDR3 reads CATSNSGRVQYF. CDR3 in DNA: TGTGCCACCAGTAATAGCGGGAGGGTGCAGTATTTT. The V gene is TRBV24-1, the J gene TRBJ2-3; 11 bases fit TRBD2. Germline CDR1 is KGHDR and CDR2 is SFDVKD. The CDR3 loop spans 12 amino acids. After removal of 6 bases from V and 11 bases from J, the junction contained 3 bases not matched to a gene.

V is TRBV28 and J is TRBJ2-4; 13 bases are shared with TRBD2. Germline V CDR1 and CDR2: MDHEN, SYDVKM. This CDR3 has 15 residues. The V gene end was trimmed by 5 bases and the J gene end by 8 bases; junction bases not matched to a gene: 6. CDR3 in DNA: TGTGCCAGCAGTGAGGGACTAGCGGGATTAGACATTCAGTACTTC. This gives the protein CASSEGLAGLDIQYF. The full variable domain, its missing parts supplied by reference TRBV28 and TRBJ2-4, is DVKVTQSSRYLVKRTGEKVFLECVQDMDHENMFWYRQDPGLGLRLIYFSYDVKMKEKGDIPEGYSVSREKKERFSLILESASTNQTSMYLCASSEGLAGLDIQYFGAGTRLSVL.

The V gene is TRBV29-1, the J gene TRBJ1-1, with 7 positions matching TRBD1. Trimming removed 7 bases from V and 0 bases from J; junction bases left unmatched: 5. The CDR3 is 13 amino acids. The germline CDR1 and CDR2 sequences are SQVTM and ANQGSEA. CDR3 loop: CSGRTGMNTEAFF. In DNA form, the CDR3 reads TGCAGCGGCCGGACAGGCATGAACACTGAAGCTTTCTTT.